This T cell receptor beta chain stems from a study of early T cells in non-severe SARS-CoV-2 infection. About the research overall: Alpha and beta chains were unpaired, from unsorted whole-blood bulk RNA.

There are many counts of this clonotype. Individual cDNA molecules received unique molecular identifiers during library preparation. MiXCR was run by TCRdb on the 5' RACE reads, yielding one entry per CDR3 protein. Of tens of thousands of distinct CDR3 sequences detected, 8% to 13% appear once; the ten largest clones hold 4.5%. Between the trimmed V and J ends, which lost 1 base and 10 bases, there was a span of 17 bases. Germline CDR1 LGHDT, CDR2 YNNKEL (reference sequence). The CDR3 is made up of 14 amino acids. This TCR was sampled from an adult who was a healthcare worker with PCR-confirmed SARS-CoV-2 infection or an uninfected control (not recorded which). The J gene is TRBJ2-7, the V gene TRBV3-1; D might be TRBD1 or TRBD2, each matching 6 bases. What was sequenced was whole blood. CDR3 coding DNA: TGTGCCAGCAGCCAAGCCCCAGGGGCTAGCGAACAGTACTTC. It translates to CASSQAPGASEQYF.